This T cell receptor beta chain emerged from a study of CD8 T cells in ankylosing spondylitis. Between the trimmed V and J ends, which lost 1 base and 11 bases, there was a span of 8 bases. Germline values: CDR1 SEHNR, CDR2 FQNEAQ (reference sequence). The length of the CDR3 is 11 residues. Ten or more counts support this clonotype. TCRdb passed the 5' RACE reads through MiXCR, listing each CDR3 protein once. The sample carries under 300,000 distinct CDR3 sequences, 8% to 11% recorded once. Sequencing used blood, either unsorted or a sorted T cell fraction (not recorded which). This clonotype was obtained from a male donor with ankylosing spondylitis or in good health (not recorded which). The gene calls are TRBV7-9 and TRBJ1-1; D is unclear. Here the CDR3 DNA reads TGTGCCAGCAGCTTAGGATTGGCTGCTTTCTTT. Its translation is CASSLGLAAFF.